The 5 T cell receptor beta chains below come from one sample, sequenced in a study of blood T cell repertoires in COVID-19. Generated by immunoSEQ multiplex PCR, the TCRdb table keeps only in-frame clones and is missing some. The profile covers around 470,000 clones, with 89% appearing a single time and 0.9% taken by the ten largest. The sequenced sample consisted of peripheral blood. The receptors here all came from a man younger than 30 with COVID-19, enrolled during active disease.

The CDR3 sequence: CASSKIEDREYSGANVLTF. In DNA form, the CDR3 reads TGTGCCAGCAGCAAAATCGAAGACAGGGAGTACTCTGGGGCCAACGTCCTGACTTTC. V is TRBV21-1 and J is TRBJ2-6; the table assigns TRBD1, which was not confirmed against the DNA. TRBV21-1 is deemed a pseudogene. This CDR3 region has 19 residues.

This chain uses TRBV7-6 with TRBJ2-6, with D hard to call. CDR1 is SGHVS, CDR2 FNYEAQ, per germline. The length of the CDR3 is 20 residues. The V end was cut by 1 base, the J end by 0 bases, with 19 bases between. CDR3 nucleotide sequence: TGTGCCAGCAGCTTAGTTCTAGGCTCTTCCCGTACCTCTGGGGCCAACGTCCTGACTTTC. Translation gives CASSLVLGSSRTSGANVLTF. Based on the CDR3 plus reference TRBV7-6 and TRBJ2-6, the full variable domain is GAGVSQSPRYKVTKRGQDVALRCDPISGHVSLYWYRQALGQGPEFLTYFNYEAQQDKSGLPNDRFSAERPEGSISTLTIQRTEQRDSAMYRCASSLVLGSSRTSGANVLTFGAGSRLTVL.

This rearrangement joins TRBV4-2 to TRBJ1-4; no reliable D call. The CDR3 consists of 14 residues. Germline CDR1 LGHNA, CDR2 YNFKEQ. V was shortened by 8 bases and J by 0 bases, with 10 bases between the two germline ends. The DNA of the CDR3 is TGTGCCAGCTCCGTCGGTGCAACTAATGAAAAACTGTTTTTT. Amino acid sequence: CASSVGATNEKLFF.

The chain carries TRBV18 and TRBJ2-5; TRBD1 matches 8 bases. Germline V gene data show CDR1 as KGHSH and CDR2 as LQKENI. This CDR3 has 14 amino acids. V shed 3 bases and J 5 bases; nucleotides not matched to a gene: 5. CDR3 bases: TGTGCCAGCTCACCCGGACAGGGTCGTGAGACCCAGTACTTC. Translation gives CASSPGQGRETQYF.

This chain joins TRBV5-6 and TRBJ1-1; D remains ambiguous. In germline, CDR1 is SGHDT, CDR2 YYEEEE. V was shortened by 4 bases and J by 8 bases, with 9 bases between the two germline ends. The CDR3 loop spans 11 amino acids. The CDR3 coding sequence is TGTGCCAGCAGCCCCCCGTTGGAAGCTTTCTTT. Translation gives CASSPPLEAFF.